The clone carrying this TCR beta chain was seen a handful of times. Its specificity is unknown. The sample comes from a study of CD4 T cells in relation to SARS-CoV-2 and coronaviruses. The protocol was immunoSEQ multiplex PCR, while the TCRdb copy is restricted to in-frame clones and leaves out a portion. Among about 29,000 clones, less than 80% were seen once, and the ten largest hold roughly 12%. CD4+ T cells from unexposed donors were obtained before the COVID-19 pandemic (2011-2018). The cells were cultured for 9 to 11 days before CD4+ T cells were isolated. Unexposed-donor CD4+ T cells were probed with SARS-CoV-2 S/N and four cold-coronavirus spikes, cells permitting. The germline V gene has CDR1 MNHEY and CDR2 SVGAGI. Trimming removed 6 bases at V and 1 base at J, with 12 bases between. This CDR3 region has 14 residues.

Sequencing used CD4+ T cells from PBMCs, cultured in vitro. This receptor was taken from a human donor in good health. The chain is built from TRBV6-5 and TRBJ1-1, with D perhaps TRBD1 (5 bases). CDR3 amino acids: CASSLGVPNTEAFF. CDR3 nucleotide sequence: TGTGCCAGCAGCCTAGGGGTCCCGAACACTGAAGCTTTCTTT.